The present T cell receptor beta chain was sequenced within a study of cytomegalovirus exposure and HLA in healthy donors. For the study at large: Genetic ancestry analysis placed around 76% of the 398 donors that were genotyped in the Caucasian-associated cluster.

This CDR3 spans 11 amino acids. The V end was cut by 6 bases, the J end by 7 bases, with 10 bases between. The germline V gene encodes CDR1 ENHRY and CDR2 SYGVKD. Overall study findings and caveats: The authors considered a cluster of highly shared sequence variants likely to be a sequencing artifact. Association of a missense DCLRE1C variant with TCR beta V- and J-gene trimming was reported in a later analysis.

About this clone itself: No antigen is known for it.

With 60 Vbeta and 13 Jbeta primers, the PCR was carried out. The repertoire was sequenced with immunoSEQ multiplex PCR; TCRdb's copy has only in-frame clones and lacks some. The sample lists 120,000 or so clones; over 65% were seen once. Material for sequencing was PBMCs. The sequence was collected from a woman in her thirties or forties in good health and CMV-seropositive. The chain links TRBV10-3 to TRBJ2-7, with no clear D. In DNA form, the CDR3 reads TGTGCCATCAGCGGGTCGTCGGAGCAGTACTTC. Translated: CAISGSSEQYF.